A single TCR beta chain is shown here with its context. Its antigen is unknown. Other DNA sequences in this sample translate to the same CDR3. The data were obtained in a study of T cell responses to AZD1222 COVID-19 vaccine. Overall study results and limits: Only six or seven AZD1222 recipients tested seropositive at baseline.

Some clones are missing from TCRdb's copy, which holds only in-frame ones; the method was immunoSEQ multiplex PCR. The repertoire holds about 140,000 clones, with 93% as singletons. Looked up from germline, CDR1 is LNHDA and CDR2 is SQIVND (reference sequence). The CDR3 loop spans 12 amino acids. V was shortened by 6 bases and J by 4 bases, with 10 bases between the two germline ends. V usage is TRBV19 and J usage is TRBJ2-7; maybe TRBD1 (5 bases). The sequence was collected from an adult in good health. Sample: peripheral blood, taken on day 0 of AZD1222 vaccination. The CDR3 loop is CASSDRGYEQYF. The CDR3 DNA reads TGTGCCAGTAGCGACAGAGGATACGAGCAGTACTTC.